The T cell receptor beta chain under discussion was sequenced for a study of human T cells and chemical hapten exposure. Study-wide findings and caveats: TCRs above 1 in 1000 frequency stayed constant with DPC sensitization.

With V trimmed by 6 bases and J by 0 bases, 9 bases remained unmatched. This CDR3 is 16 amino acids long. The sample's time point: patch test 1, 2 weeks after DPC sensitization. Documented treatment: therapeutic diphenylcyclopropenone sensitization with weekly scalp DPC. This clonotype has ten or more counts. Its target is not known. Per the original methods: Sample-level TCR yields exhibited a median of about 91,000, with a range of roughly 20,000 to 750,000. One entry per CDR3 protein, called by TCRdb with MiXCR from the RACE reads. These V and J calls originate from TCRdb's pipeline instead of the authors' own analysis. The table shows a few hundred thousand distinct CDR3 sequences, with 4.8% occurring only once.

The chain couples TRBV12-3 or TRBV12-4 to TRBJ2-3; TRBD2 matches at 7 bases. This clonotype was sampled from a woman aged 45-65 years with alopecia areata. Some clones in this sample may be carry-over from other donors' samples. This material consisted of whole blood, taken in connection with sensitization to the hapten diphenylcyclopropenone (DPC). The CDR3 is CASSRGDSDSTDTQYF. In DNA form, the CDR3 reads TGTGCCAGCAGCCGGGGGGACTCCGATAGCACAGATACGCAGTATTTT.